The 24 T cell receptor beta chains given below trace back to one sample, sequenced in a study of blood T cell repertoires in COVID-19. The table came from immunoSEQ multiplex PCR; TCRdb's copy has only in-frame clones and leaves some out. In the table there are 150,000 to 200,000 clones, around 90% of which are singletons. The sample was peripheral blood. The receptors stem from a man in his forties with acute or convalescent COVID-19.

The rearrangement links TRBV19 to TRBJ2-3; perhaps TRBD2 as D (7 bases). V was shortened by 8 bases and J by 8 bases, with 17 bases between the two germline ends. This CDR3 is built from 13 residues. CDR1 and CDR2 (germline): LNHDA, SQIVND (reference sequence). CDR3 sequence reads: CASGGAATGTQYF. CDR3 sequence (DNA): TGTGCCAGTGGGGGGGCCGCCACTGGTACGCAGTATTTT.

V usage is TRBV3-1 (or the pseudogene TRBV3-2) and J usage is TRBJ2-1; D is unclear. There are 14 residues in the CDR3. Germline V gives CDR1 LGHDT, CDR2 YNNKEL (reference sequence). V lost 4 bases and J lost 0, with 7 bases in between. CDR3 nucleotides: TGTGCCAGCAGCCTGGAGAGCTCCTACAATGAGCAGTTCTTC. This translates into CASSLESSYNEQFF.

This chain uses TRBV18 with TRBJ2-1; 10 bases agree with TRBD2. CDR1 is KGHSH and CDR2 is LQKENI in the germline V gene. J lost 7 bases, V lost 3 bases, and 12 bases had no gene match. This CDR3 contains 17 residues. DNA for the CDR3: TGTGCCAGCTCACCCATTAGGAGCGGGGGGGCCGGGAATGAGCAGTTCTTC. Its translation: CASSPIRSGGAGNEQFF.

The rearrangement joins TRBV19 to TRBJ2-3; possibly TRBD1 for D (7 bases). Trimming took off 4 bases at V and 3 bases at J, with 23 bases between the two ends. Germline V CDR1 and CDR2: LNHDA, SQIVND (reference sequence). The CDR3 length is 18 residues. DNA of the CDR3: TGTGCCAGTAGTACCCCAGGGGGGAATAGACCTTTGACAGATACGCAGTATTTT. Amino acid sequence: CASSTPGGNRPLTDTQYF.

This clone has only one observation. The chain recombines TRBV6-6 with TRBJ1-1; 8 bases agree with TRBD1. V dropped 5 bases and J dropped 3; count of bases not matched to a gene: 8. This CDR3 has 15 residues. Germline CDR1 MNHNY, CDR2 SVGAGI (reference sequence). DNA for the CDR3: TGTGCCAGCAGTCCAGGACAGGGTGGGTACACTGAAGCTTTCTTT. It yields the protein CASSPGQGGYTEAFF.

This chain connects TRBV9 to TRBJ1-1; 9 bases fit TRBD1. Germline V gene data show CDR1 as SGDLS and CDR2 as YYNGEE. V lost 3 bases and J lost 7; bases outside the gene matches: 4. The CDR3 contains 13 residues. DNA for the CDR3: TGTGCCAGCAGCGAAGGGACAGGGAGTGAAGCTTTCTTT. Translating it yields CASSEGTGSEAFF.

This chain links TRBV27 with TRBJ2-3, with 9 bases that match TRBD2. The CDR3 totals 15 residues. Per germline, CDR1 MNHEY and CDR2 SMNVEV (reference sequence). Germline trimming cut 6 bases from V and 4 bases from J; bases unmatched to any gene: 8. The CDR3 sequence is CASRPGTSISDTQYF. In nucleotides, the CDR3 is TGTGCCAGCAGACCCGGGACTAGCATCTCAGATACGCAGTATTTT.

The J gene is TRBJ2-4, the V gene TRBV7-9, with D perhaps TRBD2 (7 bases). The V end was cut by 8 bases, the J end by 6 bases, with 17 bases between. The CDR3 loop spans 14 amino acids. Germline V lookup: CDR1 SEHNR, CDR2 FQNEAQ (reference sequence). This CDR3 reads CASLRGGGGNIQYF. The CDR3 DNA is TGTGCCAGCCTTAGGGGGGGCGGCGGAAACATTCAGTACTTC.

The chain is built from TRBV6-1 and TRBJ1-3, with D perhaps TRBD1 (5 bases). This CDR3 region has 16 residues. Trimming stripped 4 bases from V and 3 bases from J, with 16 bases between. Germline-derived CDR1 and CDR2 are MNHNS and SASEGT. The CDR3 DNA reads TGTGCCAGCAGTGCCCCTAGGACACGTCTTGGAAACACCATATATTTT. This translates into CASSAPRTRLGNTIYF.

V gene TRBV5-6 combines with J gene TRBJ1-5, with D possibly being TRBD1 (6 bases). The CDR3 sequence is 17 residues long. CDR1 is SGHDT, CDR2 YYEEEE, per germline. V was trimmed by 3 bases and J by 4 bases, leaving 20 bases between them. Written as DNA, the CDR3 is TGTGCCAGCAGCTCCCGCTTCCTGACAGGACCAAATCAGCCCCAGCATTTT. Translation gives CASSSRFLTGPNQPQHF.

V is TRBV6-2 or TRBV6-3 and J is TRBJ2-7, with a possible D match to TRBD2 (6 bases). V lost 2 bases, J lost 4 bases, and 12 bases lay in between. Germline CDR1 and CDR2: MNHEY and SVGEGT. The CDR3 has 14 amino acids. The CDR3 is CASSYTRGRYEQYF. The CDR3, as DNA: TGTGCCAGCAGTTACACGCGGGGCCGGTACGAGCAGTACTTC.

The CDR3 bases are TGCGCCAGCAGCTCACAGGGGATGAACACTGAAGCTTTCTTT. Protein product: CASSSQGMNTEAFF. The rearrangement joins TRBV5-1 to TRBJ1-1; 7 nucleotides align to TRBD1. Trimming cost V 3 bases and J 0 bases; bases outside gene matches: 2. Germline CDR1 is SGHRS and CDR2 is YFSETQ. This CDR3 comprises 14 residues.

The chain has TRBV13 and TRBJ2-5; TRBD1 might be the D (5 bases). The germline CDR1 and CDR2 sequences are PRHDT and FYEKMQ (reference sequence). Between the trimmed V and J ends, which lost 1 base and 5 bases, there was a span of 8 bases. The CDR3 spans 13 residues. The CDR3 DNA follows: TGTGCCAGCAGCTTAGCAGGGCTCGAGACCCAGTACTTC. This sequence encodes CASSLAGLETQYF.

The chain joins TRBV29-1 to TRBJ1-2; D perhaps matches TRBD1 (6 bases). The germline V gene encodes CDR1 SQVTM and CDR2 ANQGSEA. With 6 bases removed from V and 3 bases from J, the gap between germline ends came to 8 bases. The CDR3 runs 11 residues. The CDR3 DNA is TGCAGCGTAAGACAGGACTATGGCTACACCTTC. This gives the protein CSVRQDYGYTF.

V usage is TRBV6-5 and J usage is TRBJ2-7, with 8 bases matching TRBD1. The germline V gene has CDR1 MNHEY and CDR2 SVGAGI. CDR3 length: 13 amino acids. V lost 10 bases to trimming and J lost 5 bases; unmatched junction nucleotides: 10. In DNA form, the CDR3 reads TGTGCCACCTGGACAGGGTCCGGGGACGAGCAGTACTTC. Translation: CATWTGSGDEQYF.

This clone was recorded only once. The chain combines TRBV13 with TRBJ2-7; 7 nucleotides agree with TRBD2. The CDR3 has 14 amino acids. Germline lookup yields CDR1 PRHDT and CDR2 FYEKMQ (reference sequence). V shed 6 bases, J shed 0 bases, and the junction held 5 bases outside the gene matches. Written as DNA, the CDR3 is TGTGCCAGCAGTCCCGGGGGGAGCTCCTACGAGCAGTACTTC. Translating it yields CASSPGGSSYEQYF. Supplemented by reference TRBV13 and TRBJ2-7, the full variable domain reads AAGVIQSPRHLIKEKRETATLKCYPIPRHDTVYWYQQGPGQDPQFLISFYEKMQSDKGSIPDRFSAQQFSDYHSELNMSSLELGDSALYFCASSPGGSSYEQYFGPGTRLTVT.

V usage is TRBV27 and J usage is TRBJ2-5; TRBD1 is a possible D gene (5 bases). Germline CDR1 and CDR2: MNHEY and SMNVEV (reference sequence). Trimming stripped 1 base from V and 3 bases from J, with 9 bases between. This CDR3 has 14 residues. This chain's CDR3 is CASSLYQGEETQYF. CDR3 coding DNA: TGTGCCAGCAGTTTATACCAGGGCGAAGAGACCCAGTACTTC.

CDR3 sequence (DNA): TGTGCCAGCAGTGGGACAGGGCGGTTTGGCTCTGGAAACACCATATATTTT. It specifies CASSGTGRFGSGNTIYF. The V and J genes are TRBV7-9 and TRBJ1-3; 9 nucleotides line up with TRBD1. Germline values: CDR1 SEHNR, CDR2 FQNEAQ (reference sequence). V shed 6 bases and J 0 bases; nucleotides not matched to a gene: 9. This CDR3 is built from 17 residues.

The rearrangement joins TRBV7-2 to TRBJ1-6, with 9 bases aligning to TRBD1. CDR1 and CDR2 from the germline V gene are SGHTA and FQGNSA. V shed 1 base, J shed 10 bases, and the junction held 8 bases outside the gene matches. The CDR3 totals 16 residues. This CDR3 is CASSLGTGAIGSPLHF. The DNA for the CDR3 is TGTGCCAGCAGCTTAGGGACAGGGGCTATAGGGTCACCCCTCCACTTT. Variable domain in full (rest from reference TRBV7-2 and TRBJ1-6): GAGVSQSPSNKVTEKGKDVELRCDPISGHTALYWYRQSLGQGLEFLIYFQGNSAPDKSGLPSDRFSAERTGGSVSTLTIQRTQQEDSAVYLCASSLGTGAIGSPLHFGNGTRLTVT.

This chain connects TRBV12-5 to TRBJ1-3, with D possibly TRBD1 on 6 matching bases. The CDR3 consists of 17 residues. In germline, CDR1 is LGHNT, CDR2 FRNRAP. V was shortened by 6 bases and J by 4 bases, with 22 bases between the two germline ends. The CDR3 region has the DNA TGTGCTAGTGGCCGTTCACAGGGTACCTATCGGGGAAACACCATATATTTT. Protein: CASGRSQGTYRGNTIYF.

CDR3 sequence: CAWTGAGQYSPLHF. The DNA for the CDR3 is TGTGCCTGGACTGGGGCAGGGCAGTACTCACCCCTCCACTTT. This chain joins TRBV30 and TRBJ1-6, with D perhaps matching TRBD1 (5 bases). This CDR3 contains 14 residues. The germline V gene encodes CDR1 GTSNPN and CDR2 SVGIG (reference sequence). Trimming cost V 4 bases and J 10 bases, with 17 bases left between them. The full variable domain, its missing parts supplied by reference TRBV30 and TRBJ1-6, is SQTIHQWPATLVQPVGSPLSLECTVEGTSNPNLYWYRQAAGRGLQLLFYSVGIGQISSEVPQNLSASRPQDRQFILSSKKLLLSDSGFYLCAWTGAGQYSPLHFGNGTRLTVT.

The CDR3 DNA follows: TGCGCCAGCAGCCCACAGGGCACGGGTGAGACCCAGTACTTC. It yields the protein CASSPQGTGETQYF. The chain is built from TRBV5-1 and TRBJ2-5; the D gene is possibly TRBD1 (6 bases). Looked up from germline, CDR1 is SGHRS and CDR2 is YFSETQ. V lost 4 bases and J 5 bases, leaving 15 bases between the germline ends. The CDR3 runs to 14 residues.

V gene TRBV5-4 combines with J gene TRBJ1-5, with D possibly matching TRBD1 (5 bases). The CDR3 length is 18 residues. CDR1 is SGHNT, CDR2 YYREEE, per germline (reference sequence). Trimming cost V 0 bases and J 4 bases, with 20 bases left between them. The CDR3 loop reads CASSLGGTGFLGNQPQHF. The CDR3 bases are TGTGCCAGCAGCTTGGGCGGGACCGGCTTTTTAGGAAATCAGCCCCAGCATTTT.

This rearrangement joins TRBV4-1 to TRBJ2-3; 7 bases agree with TRBD1. The ends lost 4 bases at V and 5 bases at J; junction bases unmatched: 9. This CDR3 spans 15 amino acids. Germline lookup yields CDR1 MGHRA and CDR2 YSYEKL. The CDR3 coding sequence is TGCGCCAGCAGCCTAAGGGTAGGGGGCGAAGATACGCAGTATTTT. Translating gives CASSLRVGGEDTQYF.